Below, 29 T cell receptor beta chains from the same sample are listed, as sequenced in a study of blood T cell repertoires in COVID-19. Libraries were prepared by immunoSEQ multiplex PCR; TCRdb keeps only in-frame clonotypes and omits some of them. This sample yields approximately 330,000 clones, of which roughly 85% are seen a single time; roughly 4.2% belongs to the top ten. The sequenced sample was PBMCs or T cells enriched from blood (not recorded which). The receptor source for this set is a middle-aged woman with acute COVID-19.

This chain uses TRBV19 with TRBJ1-2; 9 bases map to TRBD1. Losses at the gene ends were 2 bases for V and 5 bases for J; bases not matched to a gene: 3. CDR1 and CDR2 from the germline V gene are LNHDA and SQIVND (reference sequence). The length of the CDR3 is 14 residues. CDR3 sequence (DNA): TGTGCCAGTAGTATAATGGGACAGGGATATGGCTACACCTTC. It yields the protein CASSIMGQGYGYTF.

This clone was recorded only once. V usage is TRBV15 and J usage is TRBJ1-3; D gene uncertain. The CDR3 runs to 15 residues. Germline lookup yields CDR1 LNHNV and CDR2 YYDKDF (reference sequence). Trimming took 0 bases from V and 4 from J, leaving 10 bases between them. The CDR3 DNA reads as TGTGCCACCAGCAGAGATCGGGTCGCGGGAAACACCATATATTTT. Its protein product is CATSRDRVAGNTIYF.

The genes are TRBV2 and TRBJ2-1, with 7 bases matching TRBD1. The germline V gene has CDR1 SNHLY and CDR2 FYNNEI. The CDR3 sequence is 15 residues long. Unmatched junction bases numbered 8, after V lost 3 bases and J lost 6 bases. The CDR3 protein is CASSDEGALSNEQFF. CDR3 nucleotides: TGTGCCAGCAGTGATGAGGGGGCGCTGAGCAATGAGCAGTTCTTC. Full variable domain (missing parts from reference TRBV2 and TRBJ2-1): EPEVTQTPSHQVTQMGQEVILRCVPISNHLYFYWYRQILGQKVEFLVSFYNNEISEKSEIFDDQFSVERPDGSNFTLKIRSTKLEDSAMYFCASSDEGALSNEQFFGPGTRLTVL.

The chain couples TRBV28 to TRBJ1-5; D is possibly TRBD1 (5 bases). Trimming removed 4 bases from V and 6 bases from J, with 16 bases in between. CDR1 is MDHEN, CDR2 SYDVKM, per germline. The CDR3 is made up of 15 amino acids. The CDR3 sequence is CASSSAQGGGQPQHF. DNA for the CDR3: TGTGCCAGCAGTTCCGCCCAGGGAGGCGGTCAGCCCCAGCATTTT. Full variable domain (remainder filled in from reference TRBV28 and TRBJ1-5): DVKVTQSSRYLVKRTGEKVFLECVQDMDHENMFWYRQDPGLGLRLIYFSYDVKMKEKGDIPEGYSVSREKKERFSLILESASTNQTSMYLCASSSAQGGGQPQHFGDGTRLSIL.

The gene calls are TRBV11-2 and TRBJ2-1; D is possibly TRBD2 (6 bases). CDR3 length: 13 residues. Germline CDR1 and CDR2: SGHAT and FQNNGV. V was pared by 5 bases and J by 7 bases, with 12 bases between. The CDR3 protein is CASSQGLPNEQFF. CDR3 DNA: TGTGCCAGCAGCCAGGGACTTCCTAATGAGCAGTTCTTC.

The chain links TRBV5-6 to TRBJ2-6, with D possibly being TRBD1 (5 bases). The V end was cut by 3 bases, the J end by 4 bases, with 5 bases between. The germline V gene encodes CDR1 SGHDT and CDR2 YYEEEE. The CDR3 sequence is 13 residues long. This CDR3 reads CASSWTGANVLTF. For the CDR3, the DNA is TGTGCCAGCAGCTGGACAGGGGCCAACGTCCTGACTTTC. The variable domain in full, completed from reference TRBV5-6 and TRBJ2-6, reads DAGVTQSPTHLIKTRGQQVTLRCSPKSGHDTVSWYQQALGQGPQFIFQYYEEEERQRGNFPDRFSGHQFPNYSSELNVNALLLGDSALYLCASSWTGANVLTFGAGSRLTVL.

The CDR3 DNA is TGTGCCAGCAGCCCTGGGACTGCCGATAGTGAGCAGTACTTC. As protein: CASSPGTADSEQYF. The J gene is TRBJ2-7, the V gene TRBV13; D perhaps matches TRBD2 (6 bases). CDR1 PRHDT and CDR2 FYEKMQ come from the germline V gene (reference sequence). The CDR3 is 14 residues long. Trimming removed 5 bases from V and 7 bases from J, with 18 bases in between.

The chain joins TRBV19 to TRBJ2-2, with D maybe TRBD1 (6 bases). With 7 bases removed from V and 7 bases from J, the gap between germline ends came to 19 bases. Germline V lookup: CDR1 LNHDA, CDR2 SQIVND (reference sequence). The CDR3 spans 15 residues. CDR3 nucleotide sequence: TGTGCCAGTAAGGAAGGGGGAGTTATCATCGGGGAGCTGTTTTTT. This encodes CASKEGGVIIGELFF. Based on the CDR3 plus reference TRBV19 and TRBJ2-2, the full variable domain is DGGITQSPKYLFRKEGQNVTLSCEQNLNHDAMYWYRQDPGQGLRLIYYSQIVNDFQKGDIAEGYSVSREKKESFPLTVTSAQKNPTAFYLCASKEGGVIIGELFFGEGSRLTVL.

This chain joins TRBV4-3 and TRBJ2-1; 10 nucleotides match TRBD1. The CDR3 is 14 amino acids. Germline lookup yields CDR1 LGHNA and CDR2 YSLEER. The J segment lost 4 bases and the V segment lost 4 bases, leaving 1 base of the junction unmatched. The CDR3 DNA follows: TGCGCCAGCAGCCGGGACAGGGGTTACAATGAGCAGTTCTTC. This sequence encodes CASSRDRGYNEQFF.

V and J are TRBV25-1 and TRBJ2-7, with 8 nucleotides matching TRBD1. There are 12 residues in the CDR3. Germline-derived CDR1 and CDR2 are MGHDK and SYGVNS. Trimming at V came to 4 bases and at J to 5 bases, leaving 1 base not matched to a gene. The CDR3: CASSVDRDEQYF. CDR3 nucleotide sequence: TGTGCCAGCAGTGTGGACAGGGACGAGCAGTACTTC.

J is TRBJ2-2 and V is TRBV5-8; 10 positions match TRBD1. There are 17 residues in the CDR3. Germline V lookup: CDR1 SGHTS, CDR2 YDEGEE. V gave up 4 bases and J gave up 4 bases; unmatched junction bases: 10. CDR3 sequence: CASSLPGGQGTTGELFF. CDR3 sequence (DNA): TGTGCCAGCAGCCTTCCAGGGGGACAGGGGACCACCGGGGAGCTGTTTTTT.

V and J are TRBV5-4 and TRBJ2-2; D is perhaps TRBD1 (6 bases). V dropped 2 bases and J dropped 1 base, with 12 bases sitting between them. The CDR3 has 16 amino acids. In germline, CDR1 is SGHNT, CDR2 YYREEE (reference sequence). The CDR3 nucleotides are TGTGCCAGCAGCTTCCCTCTGGGACAGAACACCGGGGAGCTGTTTTTT. It yields the protein CASSFPLGQNTGELFF.

The V and J genes are TRBV23-1 and TRBJ1-3; 10 nucleotides match TRBD1. TRBV23-1 is reported as an ORF; its role is uncertain. The CDR3 sequence is 22 residues long. The V gene end was trimmed by 0 bases and the J gene end by 2 bases; junction bases not matched to a gene: 19. The CDR3 reads CASSQSYGGTGVAPQTGNTIYF. In DNA form, the CDR3 reads TGCGCCAGCAGTCAATCGTATGGGGGGACAGGGGTTGCCCCTCAAACTGGAAACACCATATATTTT.

The chain uses TRBV11-2 and TRBJ2-5; possibly TRBD1 for D (6 bases). From germline, CDR1 is SGHAT and CDR2 FQNNGV. V was clipped by 0 bases and J by 4 bases, with 15 bases between them. The CDR3 length is 16 residues. The DNA of the CDR3 is TGTGCCAGCAGCTTAGAAGGCCAGGGGTGGGGAGAGACCCAGTACTTC. Translating it yields CASSLEGQGWGETQYF.

The chain joins TRBV21-1 to TRBJ1-2; the DNA was not compared with TRBD1, the D call given in the table. TRBV21-1 is tagged as a pseudogene. CDR3 size: 14 residues. DNA for the CDR3: TGTGCCAGCAGCACCAGACAGGGGGCGTGTGGCTACACCTTC. Translated, it gives CASSTRQGACGYTF.

This chain joins TRBV15 and TRBJ2-7; D remains unclear. CDR1 and CDR2 (germline): LNHNV, YYDKDF (reference sequence). The CDR3 totals 13 residues. V was shortened by 0 bases and J by 2 bases, with 5 bases between the two germline ends. The CDR3 loop reads CATSRDTPYEQYF. The CDR3 DNA reads as TGTGCCACCAGCAGAGATACACCCTACGAGCAGTACTTC.

This chain connects TRBV6-2 or TRBV6-3 to TRBJ1-5; D possibly corresponds to TRBD1 (6 bases). CDR1 and CDR2 (germline): MNHEY, SVGEGT. Trimming took 5 bases from V and 3 from J, leaving 17 bases between them. The length of the CDR3 is 16 residues. The CDR3 sequence is CASSHKRTVFNQPQHF. The DNA for the CDR3 is TGTGCCAGCAGTCACAAGCGGACAGTTTTCAATCAGCCCCAGCATTTT.

V usage is TRBV5-1 and J usage is TRBJ2-7; a possible D gene is TRBD2 (6 bases). Germline V gene sequence: CDR1 SGHRS, CDR2 YFSETQ. V lost 0 bases to trimming and J lost 2 bases, with 15 bases between them. The CDR3 sequence is 16 residues long. Here the CDR3 reads CASSLEGLSSPYEQYF. The CDR3 nucleotides are TGCGCCAGCAGCTTGGAGGGACTTTCTTCCCCCTACGAGCAGTACTTC.

This chain links TRBV7-2 with TRBJ1-1, with a weak D call TRBD1 (5 bases). CDR3 length: 14 residues. The germline gives CDR1 SGHTA, CDR2 FQGNSA. The V end was cut by 4 bases, the J end by 1 base, with 10 bases between. CDR3 loop: CASSSQTANTEAFF. CDR3 nucleotide sequence: TGTGCCAGCAGCTCGCAGACAGCGAACACTGAAGCTTTCTTT.

This clone was detected a few times. This chain uses TRBV7-2 with TRBJ1-2; no definite D call. The CDR3 runs 13 residues. CDR1 is SGHTA and CDR2 is FQGNSA in the germline V gene. Deletions cut 5 bases from V and 2 bases from J, with 9 bases between. CDR3 bases: TGTGCCAGCAGCACCACAGCCAACTATGGCTACACCTTC. Translating gives CASSTTANYGYTF.

The chain joins TRBV3-1 (or the pseudogene TRBV3-2) to TRBJ1-2; 11 bases are a match to TRBD1. Trimming cost V 3 bases and J 13 bases; bases outside gene matches: 7. Germline CDR1 and CDR2: LGHDT and YNNKEL (reference sequence). The CDR3 runs to 13 residues. The CDR3, as DNA: TGTGCCAGCAGCCACCTAGGGACAGGGGGTTGCACCTTC. Its protein is CASSHLGTGGCTF.

The rearrangement links TRBV6-1 to TRBJ1-5; TRBD1 matches 8 bases. The J segment lost 2 bases and the V segment lost 2 bases, leaving 8 bases of the junction unmatched. The CDR3 covers 17 residues. Per the germline V gene, CDR1 is MNHNS and CDR2 is SASEGT. CDR3 protein: CASSESPGGAGNQPQHF. CDR3 coding DNA: TGTGCCAGCAGTGAATCTCCAGGGGGCGCAGGCAATCAGCCCCAGCATTTT.

V is TRBV11-1 and J is TRBJ2-7; TRBD1 matches at 8 bases. Unmatched junction bases numbered 6, after V lost 5 bases and J lost 3 bases. CDR1 is SGHAT, CDR2 FQDESV, per germline (reference sequence). The CDR3 spans 14 residues. The CDR3 DNA follows: TGTGCCAGCAGCCCCGACAGGGGAGGCTACGAGCAGTACTTC. Translation: CASSPDRGGYEQYF.

The gene calls are TRBV10-3 and TRBJ2-3; TRBD2 matches at 11 bases. The CDR3 spans 16 residues. V was clipped by 7 bases and J by 0 bases; unmatched bases: 6. Germline-derived CDR1 and CDR2 are ENHRY and SYGVKD. CDR3 sequence (DNA): TGTGCCATCACTCCGACTAGCGGGGCTAGCACAGATACGCAGTATTTT. Protein product: CAITPTSGASTDTQYF.

This clone appeared a few times. V is TRBV28 and J is TRBJ1-3; 7 bases are shared with TRBD1. From germline, CDR1 is MDHEN and CDR2 SYDVKM. The CDR3 has 15 residues. The V gene end was trimmed by 5 bases and the J gene end by 2 bases; junction bases not matched to a gene: 6. This CDR3 is CASSPDRVPGNTIYF. The DNA for the CDR3 is TGTGCCAGCAGTCCTGACAGGGTGCCTGGAAACACCATATATTTT.

This chain uses TRBV7-9 with TRBJ1-1; D unclear. The CDR3 loop spans 14 amino acids. V lost 7 bases and J lost 0, with 12 bases in between. CDR1 and CDR2 (germline): SEHNR, FQNEAQ (reference sequence). CDR3 sequence reads: CASNLDLMNTEAFF. The CDR3 DNA follows: TGTGCCAGCAATTTGGACTTAATGAACACTGAAGCTTTCTTT.

This chain connects TRBV12-5 to TRBJ1-5; a possible D gene is TRBD1 (5 bases). Germline V gene data show CDR1 as LGHNT and CDR2 as FRNRAP. CDR3 length: 14 amino acids. Trimming took 7 bases from V and 3 from J, leaving 13 bases between them. CDR3 sequence reads: CASAPRQSNQPQHF. The CDR3 bases are TGTGCTAGTGCCCCCCGACAGTCCAATCAGCCCCAGCATTTT.

The chain uses TRBV4-1 and TRBJ2-2; D is undetermined. The CDR3 totals 14 residues. Germline V gene data show CDR1 as MGHRA and CDR2 as YSYEKL. The V and J ends lost 1 base and 7 bases respectively, with 10 bases between them. As DNA, the CDR3 is TGCGCCAGCAGCCAAGGACATTCAAGCGGGGAGCTGTTTTTT. It specifies CASSQGHSSGELFF.

This chain connects TRBV5-8 to TRBJ2-1; TRBD2 matches at 7 bases. This CDR3 has 12 residues. Germline CDR1 reads SGHTS; CDR2 reads YDEGEE. With 0 bases clipped from V and 12 bases from J, the junction kept 3 bases outside the gene matches. The CDR3 DNA reads TGTGCCAGCAGCTTGGAGCGGGGAAGGCAGTTCTTC. The encoded protein is CASSLERGRQFF.